This T cell receptor beta chain originates from a study of cytomegalovirus exposure and HLA in healthy donors. The PCR had 60 Vbeta and 13 Jbeta primers. Using immunoSEQ multiplex PCR, the repertoire was profiled, and TCRdb retains in-frame clones only, with some absent. This listing includes approximately 140,000 clones. Per the germline V gene, CDR1 is PRHDT and CDR2 is FYEKMQ (reference sequence). The CDR3 totals 16 residues. Trimming took 1 base from V and 0 from J, leaving 10 bases between them. The V and J genes are TRBV13 and TRBJ2-4; D is possibly TRBD1 (6 bases). The sequence came from a man between 35 and 55 years old in good health and CMV-seronegative. Specimen: PBMCs. CDR3 protein: CASSLEGDLAKNIQYF. CDR3 DNA sequence: TGTGCCAGCAGCTTAGAGGGGGACCTAGCCAAAAACATTCAGTACTTC.